The next 25 T cell receptor beta chains were all read from a single sample in a study of response to subunit inactivated influenza vaccine. Each CDR3 protein is one row after TCRdb ran MiXCR on the RT-PCR reads. The sample contains about 800,000 distinct CDR3 sequences, roughly 20% of which appear only once. The source material was PBMCs from blood, sampled around 5 days after vaccination. All receptors derive from a man between 50 and 59 years old who received an inactivated influenza vaccine.

The V and J genes are TRBV15 and TRBJ2-5; TRBD2 aligns across 9 bases. CDR1 is LNHNV, CDR2 YYDKDF, per germline (reference sequence). This CDR3 region has 17 residues. The J segment lost 2 bases and the V segment lost 5 bases, leaving 12 bases of the junction unmatched. The CDR3 region is CATSGLGTSSQQETQYF. CDR3 in DNA: TGTGCCACCAGCGGACTAGGGACTAGCAGTCAACAAGAGACCCAGTACTTC. Based on the CDR3 plus reference TRBV15 and TRBJ2-5, the full variable domain is DAMVIQNPRYQVTQFGKPVTLSCSQTLNHNVMYWYQQKSSQAPKLLFHYYDKDFNNEADTPDNFQSRRPNTSFCFLDIRSPGLGDTAMYLCATSGLGTSSQQETQYFGPGTRLLVL.

This clonotype has just a few counts. The chain joins TRBV10-3 to TRBJ2-7, with 7 bases aligning to TRBD1. V was pared by 2 bases and J by 6 bases, with 13 bases of the junction left unmatched. Per the germline V gene, CDR1 is ENHRY and CDR2 is SYGVKD. The CDR3 contains 16 residues. The CDR3 DNA is TGTGCCATCAGTGAGACCAACCCGACAGGGAGTGGCGAGCAGTACTTC. Amino acid sequence: CAISETNPTGSGEQYF.

The DNA for the CDR3 is TGTGCCAGCAGCTTAGAAAGGGACGCCGGGTTCTCCGAGCAGTACTTC. This encodes CASSLERDAGFSEQYF. The chain combines TRBV13 with TRBJ2-7, with D tentatively TRBD1 or TRBD2 (5 bases each). V was clipped by 1 base and J by 6 bases, with 19 bases between them. CDR3 size: 16 residues. Germline CDR1 reads PRHDT; CDR2 reads FYEKMQ (reference sequence).

The chain is built from TRBV7-9 and TRBJ2-3, with a tentative D call TRBD2 (6 bases). The CDR3 contains 14 residues. The V gene lost 5 bases and the J gene lost 6 bases, with 15 bases spanning the gap. The germline V gene encodes CDR1 SEHNR and CDR2 FQNEAQ (reference sequence). CDR3 loop: CASSPSSAGDTQYF. The DNA for the CDR3 is TGTGCCAGCAGCCCCTCTTCCGCGGGGGATACGCAGTATTTT.

This clonotype was counted only a few times. V gene TRBV11-1 combines with J gene TRBJ2-7; D not certain. The CDR3 extends over 14 amino acids. V was cut by 3 bases and J by 2 bases, with 11 bases left in between. The V gene's germline CDR1 is SGHAT and CDR2 FQDESV (reference sequence). The CDR3 region has the DNA TGTGCCAGCAGCTTCGTTGGAGCCCCCTACGAGCAGTACTTC. The encoded protein is CASSFVGAPYEQYF.

The chain links TRBV12-3 or TRBV12-4 to TRBJ2-5; 14 nucleotides line up with TRBD2. Trimming removed 5 bases from V and 4 bases from J; junction bases left unmatched: 9. The CDR3 totals 17 residues. The CDR3 nucleotides read TGTGCCAGCAGTCCACGACTAGCGGGAGGGCCGGGAGAGACCCAGTACTTC. As protein: CASSPRLAGGPGETQYF.

Many counts were recorded for this clonotype. The chain couples TRBV29-1 to TRBJ2-5; D is perhaps TRBD2 (5 bases). CDR1 and CDR2 (germline): SQVTM, ANQGSEA. The CDR3 length is 14 residues. Trimming left V 6 bases short and J 5 bases short, with 19 bases between. The CDR3 sequence: CSVEPGPGLETQYF. The CDR3 coding sequence is TGCAGCGTGGAACCGGGTCCGGGGTTGGAGACCCAGTACTTC.

This rearrangement joins TRBV7-6 to TRBJ2-3, with D possibly matching TRBD2 (5 bases). V was shortened by 2 bases and J by 0 bases, with 18 bases between the two germline ends. The CDR3 runs to 18 residues. Germline V CDR1 and CDR2: SGHVS, FNYEAQ. CDR3 residues: CASSLPMLARASTDTQYF. The CDR3 DNA reads as TGTGCCAGCAGCTTACCGATGCTAGCTCGGGCGAGCACAGATACGCAGTATTTT.

This sequence joins TRBV13 and TRBJ1-2, with D possibly TRBD1 on 6 matching bases. The germline gives CDR1 PRHDT, CDR2 FYEKMQ (reference sequence). CDR3 size: 14 residues. The V gene lost 5 bases and the J gene lost 4 bases, with 14 bases spanning the gap. Here the CDR3 reads CASSLQGVFYGYTF. DNA for the CDR3: TGTGCCAGCAGCCTACAGGGTGTTTTCTATGGCTACACCTTC.

A single count supports this clonotype. V gene TRBV24-1 combines with J gene TRBJ2-2, with TRBD2 matching 8 bases. The CDR3 contains 17 residues. Germline V CDR1 and CDR2: KGHDR, SFDVKD. The J segment lost 3 bases and the V segment lost 4 bases, leaving 9 bases of the junction unmatched. The CDR3 sequence: CATSDSGGGVDTGELFF. CDR3 sequence (DNA): TGTGCCACCAGTGACTCGGGAGGGGGGGTAGACACCGGGGAGCTGTTTTTT.

The rearrangement joins TRBV4-2 to TRBJ2-2; 10 positions agree with TRBD2. This CDR3 spans 17 amino acids. With 4 bases clipped from V and 2 bases from J, the junction kept 7 bases outside the gene matches. Germline CDR1 LGHNA, CDR2 YNFKEQ. In DNA, the CDR3 is TGTGCCAGCAGCCCCCCCAGGACTAGCGGTAACACCGGGGAGCTGTTTTTT. Residues: CASSPPRTSGNTGELFF.

J is TRBJ2-3 and V is TRBV20-1, with TRBD2 matching 10 bases. The CDR3 loop spans 14 amino acids. V dropped 5 bases and J dropped 4; count of bases not matched to a gene: 6. The germline V gene encodes CDR1 DFQATT and CDR2 SNEGSKA (reference sequence). In nucleotides, the CDR3 is TGCAGTGCTTCTAGCGGGGGAGGTGCAGATACGCAGTATTTT. Protein product: CSASSGGGADTQYF.

The rearrangement joins TRBV20-1 to TRBJ2-2; 7 bases map to TRBD1. Germline values: CDR1 DFQATT, CDR2 SNEGSKA (reference sequence). V shed 6 bases, J shed 4 bases, and the junction held 5 bases outside the gene matches. This CDR3 is built from 13 residues. The CDR3 loop is CSATSGGTGELFF. CDR3 nucleotide sequence: TGCAGTGCAACTTCAGGGGGCACCGGGGAGCTGTTTTTT.

The table lists this clonotype with many counts. V usage is TRBV4-2 and J usage is TRBJ2-2; TRBD1 matches at 9 bases. The CDR3 has 15 amino acids. The trim removed 4 bases at V and 5 bases at J, leaving 5 bases unmatched. The germline CDR1 and CDR2 sequences are LGHNA and YNFKEQ. As DNA, the CDR3 is TGTGCCAGCAGCCGGGGACAGGGAAAAACCGGGGAGCTGTTTTTT. Translation: CASSRGQGKTGELFF.

The chain links TRBV15 to TRBJ1-1, with 10 bases identical to TRBD1. The CDR3 runs 16 residues. Looked up from germline, CDR1 is LNHNV and CDR2 is YYDKDF (reference sequence). J was trimmed by 2 bases and V by 3 bases; bases with no gene match: 6. In DNA, the CDR3 is TGTGCCACCAGCAGCGACAGGGGGCTCGGAAACACTGAAGCTTTCTTT. Translation gives CATSSDRGLGNTEAFF.

The gene calls are TRBV29-1 and TRBJ1-2; a weak D match, TRBD1 (5 bases). The germline CDR1 and CDR2 sequences are SQVTM and ANQGSEA. The CDR3 runs 13 residues. Deletions cut 2 bases from V and 2 bases from J, with 9 bases between. CDR3 coding DNA: TGCAGCGTTGAAAGGGCAGGGAACTATGGCTACACCTTC. This codes for CSVERAGNYGYTF. Together with reference TRBV29-1 and TRBJ1-2, the CDR3 gives the full variable domain: SAVISQKPSRDICQRGTSLTIQCQVDSQVTMMFWYRQQPGQSLTLIATANQGSEATYESGFVIDKFPISRPNLTFSTLTVSNMSPEDSSIYLCSVERAGNYGYTFGSGTRLTVV.

This chain uses TRBV5-1 with TRBJ2-7; 9 nucleotides align to TRBD1. In germline, CDR1 is SGHRS, CDR2 YFSETQ. Trimming at V came to 4 bases and at J to 3 bases, leaving 8 bases not matched to a gene. This CDR3 region has 15 residues. The CDR3 nucleotides read TGCGCCAGCAGCGGCCAGACAGGGGGACTCTACGAGCAGTACTTC. Its protein is CASSGQTGGLYEQYF.

The gene calls are TRBV29-1 and TRBJ2-7, with D unclear. The V end was cut by 4 bases, the J end by 3 bases, with 13 bases between. Germline CDR1 reads SQVTM; CDR2 reads ANQGSEA. The CDR3 consists of 13 residues. CDR3 coding DNA: TGCAGCGTTGCTGAGATCACAAACTACGAGCAGTACTTC. This gives the protein CSVAEITNYEQYF.

The gene calls are TRBV9 and TRBJ2-1; 10 nucleotides align to TRBD2. Germline CDR1 is SGDLS and CDR2 is YYNGEE. The CDR3 runs 16 residues. The V and J ends lost 5 bases and 3 bases, in that order; junction bases with no gene match: 8. The DNA for the CDR3 is TGTGCCAGCAGTTCTAGCGGGAGAGTAGTCTACAATGAGCAGTTCTTC. This translates into CASSSSGRVVYNEQFF.

The chain employs TRBV4-3 and TRBJ2-2; no firm D call. Germline lookup yields CDR1 LGHNA and CDR2 YSLEER. The V gene lost 0 bases and the J gene lost 6 bases, with 11 bases spanning the gap. This CDR3 region has 15 residues. This chain's CDR3 is CASSQDSIGSGELFF. The CDR3 DNA is TGCGCCAGCAGCCAAGATTCTATCGGGTCCGGGGAGCTGTTTTTT.

This chain uses TRBV6-5 with TRBJ1-1; D is unresolved. The CDR3 covers 15 residues. Germline V gene data show CDR1 as MNHEY and CDR2 as SVGAGI. The V and J ends lost 0 bases and 8 bases respectively, with 16 bases between them. This chain's CDR3 is CASSYSVVINNEAFF. DNA of the CDR3: TGTGCCAGCAGTTACTCGGTCGTCATAAACAACGAAGCTTTCTTT.

This chain joins TRBV12-3 or TRBV12-4 and TRBJ2-2; D remains unclear. This CDR3 contains 16 residues. With 3 bases removed from V and 5 bases from J, the gap between germline ends came to 16 bases. This CDR3 reads CASSFPVLDWTGELFF. The DNA for the CDR3 is TGTGCCAGCAGTTTCCCTGTTCTCGATTGGACCGGGGAGCTGTTTTTT.

This chain links TRBV3-1 with TRBJ2-7, with 8 bases aligning to TRBD2. Germline V CDR1 and CDR2: LGHDT, YNNKEL (reference sequence). This CDR3 is 14 amino acids long. Losses at the gene ends were 3 bases for V and 4 bases for J; bases not matched to a gene: 5. CDR3 residues: CASSHPGLEYEQYF. The DNA for the CDR3 is TGTGCCAGCAGCCATCCGGGACTAGAATACGAGCAGTACTTC.

This clonotype was observed a handful of times. The chain is built from TRBV9 and TRBJ2-5; 10 bases are shared with TRBD2. The CDR3 length is 14 residues. CDR1 SGDLS and CDR2 YYNGEE come from the germline V gene. V dropped 3 bases and J dropped 5; count of bases not matched to a gene: 4. The CDR3 nucleotides are TGTGCCAGCAGCGCATCTAGCGGGGGCGAGACCCAGTACTTC. Translating it yields CASSASSGGETQYF. The variable domain in full, completed from reference TRBV9 and TRBJ2-5, reads DSGVTQTPKHLITATGQRVTLRCSPRSGDLSVYWYQQSLDQGLQFLIQYYNGEERAKGNILERFSAQQFPDLHSELNLSSLELGDSALYFCASSASSGGETQYFGPGTRLLVL.

This rearrangement joins TRBV12-3 or TRBV12-4 to TRBJ2-3, with 8 bases aligning to TRBD1. The CDR3 extends over 15 amino acids. J gave up 2 bases and V 10 bases, and 11 bases lay outside the gene matches. DNA of the CDR3: TGTGCCACAGTGGGCGGACAGGGTTCCACAGATACGCAGTATTTT. It translates to CATVGGQGSTDTQYF.